This TCR beta chain was identified during a study of PD-1 blockade in classical Hodgkin lymphoma. In the study overall: Each patient was given nivolumab 3 mg/kg through a vein every 2 weeks.

Whole-study results and caveats: Some patients started nivolumab under 1 year after ASCT, and they were excluded. Significant TCR diversity gains by C4D1 occurred in CD4+ but not CD8+ cells. Still unresolved is the cause of the repertoire differences, which may be disease activity or prior therapy.

The protocol was immunoSEQ multiplex PCR, while the TCRdb copy is restricted to in-frame clones and leaves out a portion. The sample holds 45,000 to 55,000 clones; 81% are singletons and the top ten take approximately 15%. Each and every patient relapsed after autologous stem cell transplantation, and patients got differing brentuximab vedotin exposure. Notes on this clone: The antigen is undetermined.

The sequence was collected from a human donor with classical Hodgkin lymphoma. This sample comprised peripheral blood mononuclear cells (PBMCs), obtained at baseline.

Written as DNA, the CDR3 is TGTGCCAGTAGTCCCTGGGACAGGGGGCCCTTTATAACTAATGAAAAACTGTTTTTT. It encodes CASSPWDRGPFITNEKLFF. The gene calls are TRBV19 and TRBJ1-4; 12 bases align to TRBD1. The V segment lost 5 bases and the J segment 1 base; nucleotides outside the gene matches: 11. The CDR3 runs to 19 residues. Germline-derived CDR1 and CDR2 are LNHDA and SQIVND (reference sequence).